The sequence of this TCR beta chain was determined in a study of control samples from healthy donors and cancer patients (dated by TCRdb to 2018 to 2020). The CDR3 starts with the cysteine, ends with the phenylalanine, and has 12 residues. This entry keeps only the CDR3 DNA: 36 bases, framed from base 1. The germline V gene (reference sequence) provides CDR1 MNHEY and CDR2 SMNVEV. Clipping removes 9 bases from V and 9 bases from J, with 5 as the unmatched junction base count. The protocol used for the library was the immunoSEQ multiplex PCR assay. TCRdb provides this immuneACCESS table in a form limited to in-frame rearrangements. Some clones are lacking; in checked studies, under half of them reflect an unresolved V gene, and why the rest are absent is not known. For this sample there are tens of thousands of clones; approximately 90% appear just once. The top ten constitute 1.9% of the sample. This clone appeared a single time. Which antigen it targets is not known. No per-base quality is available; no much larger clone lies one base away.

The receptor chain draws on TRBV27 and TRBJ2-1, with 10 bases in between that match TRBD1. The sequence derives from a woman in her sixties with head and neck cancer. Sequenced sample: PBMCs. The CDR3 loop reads CASRQGAGEQFF. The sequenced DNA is TGTGCCAGTAGACAGGGGGCAGGTGAGCAGTTCTTC.